A selection of T cell receptor beta chains follows, all from one sample in a study of blood T cell repertoires in COVID-19. TCRdb keeps only in-frame clones here, not all; method: immunoSEQ multiplex PCR. The table records roughly 250,000 clones, about 87% of them present only once. The sample taken for sequencing was peripheral blood. The receptors were gathered from a human donor in a cohort sampled during active COVID-19. CDR3s include the opening cysteine and the closing phenylalanine or tryptophan. The D gene is left open where the match is weak. The size entry is marked missing in some rows and otherwise reads once, few, many or a size class.

>NA|TRBV6-5|TRBJ2-7|NA
CASSSLSLVAYEQYF
TGTGCCAGCAGTTCGCTCTCCCTAGTCGCCTACGAGCAGTACTTC
>NA|TRBV27|TRBJ1-6|NA
CASRPQGSNSPLHF
TGTGCCAGCAGACCTCAGGGGAGTAATTCACCCCTCCACTTT
>NA|TRBV6-6|TRBJ1-5|NA
CATTSQGPQHF
TGTGCCACCACTTCCCAGGGACCCCAGCATTTT
>NA|TRBV10-3|TRBJ1-1|NA
CAISASGMNTEAFF
TGTGCCATCAGCGCTTCAGGGATGAACACTGAAGCTTTCTTT
>TRBD1|TRBV11-3|TRBJ2-1|NA
CASSSRTGDNEQFF
TGTGCCAGCAGCTCTCGAACAGGGGACAATGAGCAGTTCTTC
>NA|TRBV9|TRBJ2-5|NA
CASNPRGGETQYF
TGTGCCAGCAACCCGAGGGGGGGGGAGACCCAGTACTTC
>TRBD1|TRBV6-1|TRBJ1-5|NA
CASSEAGQGPQPQHF
TGTGCCAGCAGTGAAGCGGGACAGGGTCCTCAGCCCCAGCATTTT
>TRBD1|TRBV4-2|TRBJ1-1|NA
CASSQGQGLSTEAFF
TGTGCCAGCAGCCAGGGACAGGGGCTAAGCACTGAAGCTTTCTTT
>TRBD1|TRBV5-1|TRBJ1-5|once
CASSQGGTNQPQHF
TGCGCCAGCAGCCAGGGGGGAACTAATCAGCCCCAGCATTTT
>NA|TRBV5-3|TRBJ1-6|NA
CARSTDIFPNSPLHF
TGTGCCAGAAGCACTGACATTTTTCCTAATTCACCCCTCCACTTT
>NA|TRBV3-1/TRBV3-2|TRBJ1-5|NA
CASSQDSGRNQPQHF
TGTGCCAGCAGCCAAGATAGCGGGCGGAATCAGCCCCAGCATTTT
>NA|TRBV5-1|TRBJ2-5|NA
CASSFSSVIQETQYF
TGCGCCAGCAGCTTCAGTTCAGTAATCCAAGAGACCCAGTACTTC
>NA|TRBV28|TRBJ2-7|NA
CAGQQGSTYEQYF
TGTGCCGGACAACAGGGTTCAACCTACGAGCAGTACTTC
>TRBD1|TRBV6-5|TRBJ1-6|NA
CASRAGQATNSPLHF
TGTGCCAGCAGAGCGGGACAGGCGACTAATTCACCCCTCCACTTT
>NA|TRBV5-1|TRBJ2-3|NA
CASSLSTVITDTQYF
TGCGCCAGCAGCTTGAGTACGGTTATCACAGATACGCAGTATTTT
>TRBD1|TRBV6-5|TRBJ1-2|NA
CASNIRQGQGYTF
TGTGCCAGCAACATACGACAGGGTCAAGGCTACACCTTC
>NA|TRBV27|TRBJ2-7|once
CASTGGDSYEQYF
TGTGCCAGCACCGGCGGGGACTCCTACGAGCAGTACTTC
>TRBD1|TRBV28|TRBJ2-7|NA
CASSSSGTGNGEQYF
TGTGCCAGCAGTTCATCCGGGACAGGGAACGGCGAGCAGTACTTC
>NA|TRBV21-1|TRBJ2-3|NA
CASSKGTSGKGHVGADTQYF
TGTGCCAGCAGCAAAGGGACCAGCGGGAAAGGCCATGTAGGAGCAGATACGCAGTATTTT
>NA|TRBV11-1|TRBJ2-5|NA
CASSSIGLQGGTQYF
TGTGCCAGCAGCTCTATTGGTTTGCAGGGTGGGACCCAGTACTTC
>NA|TRBV9|TRBJ1-6|NA
CASSPGAGDGSPLHF
TGTGCCAGCAGCCCCGGAGCGGGGGATGGTTCACCCCTCCACTTT
>NA|TRBV6-1|TRBJ1-5|NA
CASSEDRTSNQPQHF
TGTGCCAGCAGTGAAGACAGGACTAGCAATCAGCCCCAGCATTTT
>NA|TRBV5-1|TRBJ2-6|NA
CASSGGHASSGANVLTF
TGCGCCAGCAGCGGGGGACACGCAAGCTCTGGGGCCAACGTCCTGACTTTC
>NA|TRBV29-1|TRBJ1-2|NA
CSVGSGPREGYTF
TGCAGCGTTGGATCCGGACCGAGGGAGGGCTACACCTTC
>TRBD1|TRBV19|TRBJ2-6|NA
CASSSRGLSSGANVLTF
TGTGCCAGTAGTAGCAGGGGGCTGAGCTCTGGGGCCAACGTCCTGACTTTC
>NA|TRBV6-5|TRBJ1-1|NA
CASSYGVQGTEAFF
TGTGCCAGCAGTTACGGGGTACAGGGAACGGAAGCTTTCTTT
>TRBD2|TRBV9|TRBJ2-3|NA
CASSGTSVGTDTQYF
TGTGCCAGCAGCGGGACTAGCGTCGGCACAGATACGCAGTATTTT
>NA|TRBV11-2|TRBJ2-1|NA
CASSLEFSSSNEQFF
TGTGCCAGCAGCTTAGAGTTCAGTTCATCCAATGAGCAGTTCTTC
>NA|TRBV5-6|TRBJ1-1|few
CASSLSRRGAFF
TGTGCCAGCAGCTTGTCTCGCAGGGGTGCTTTCTTT
>TRBD2|TRBV18|TRBJ2-5|NA
CASSPTSGSQETQYF
TGTGCCAGCTCACCAACTAGCGGGAGCCAAGAGACCCAGTACTTC
>TRBD2|TRBV18|TRBJ2-1|NA
CASSPLASGSNEQFF
TGTGCCAGCTCACCACTGGCTAGCGGGAGCAATGAGCAGTTCTTC
>NA|TRBV15|TRBJ1-2|NA
CATSREAQGLGGYTF
TGTGCCACCAGCAGAGAGGCCCAGGGATTGGGCGGCTACACCTTC
>NA|TRBV28|TRBJ2-7|NA
CASSLIQQPYEQYF
TGTGCCAGCAGTTTAATTCAACAGCCCTACGAGCAGTACTTC
>TRBD1|TRBV5-5|TRBJ2-5|once
CASSLGQLKETQYF
TGTGCCAGCAGCCTGGGACAGTTAAAAGAGACCCAGTACTTC
>TRBD1|TRBV18|TRBJ2-2|NA
CASPRTGRNTGELFF
TGTGCCAGCCCTCGGACAGGGAGGAACACCGGGGAGCTGTTTTTT
>NA|TRBV7-2|TRBJ2-1|NA
CASSEQVSSYNEQFF
TGTGCCAGCAGCGAACAGGTTAGCTCCTACAATGAGCAGTTCTTC
>NA|TRBV5-3|TRBJ1-5|NA
CARRCRYGNQPQHF
TGTGCCAGAAGGTGCAGGTACGGCAATCAGCCCCAGCATTTT
>NA|TRBV7-2|TRBJ1-5|NA
CASSLAGRRDNQPQHF
TGTGCCAGCAGCTTAGCGGGCAGGCGAGACAATCAGCCCCAGCATTTT
>TRBD2|TRBV5-1|TRBJ2-1|NA
CASSWGGQDNEQFF
TGCGCCAGCAGCTGGGGAGGGCAGGACAATGAGCAGTTCTTC
>NA|TRBV19|TRBJ1-2|NA
CASSIRGYGYTF
TGTGCCAGTAGTATCCGCGGCTATGGCTACACCTTC
>NA|TRBV7-8|TRBJ2-3|NA
CASRIADTQYF
TGTGCCAGCAGAATAGCAGATACGCAGTATTTT
>NA|TRBV11-2|TRBJ2-1|NA
CASSLGAVRVDEQFF
TGTGCCAGCAGCTTAGGTGCGGTCCGGGTCGATGAGCAGTTCTTC
>TRBD2|TRBV3-1/TRBV3-2|TRBJ2-7|NA
CASSQMTSGVYEQYF
TGTGCCAGCAGCCAAATGACTAGCGGGGTCTACGAGCAGTACTTC
>TRBD1|TRBV28|TRBJ2-7|NA
CASSLGPGTGVYEQYF
TGTGCCAGCAGTTTAGGGCCCGGGACAGGGGTCTACGAGCAGTACTTC
>NA|TRBV7-2|TRBJ2-6|NA
CASSRETNVLTF
TGTGCCAGCAGCAGAGAGACCAACGTCCTGACTTTC
>NA|TRBV4-1|TRBJ1-2|NA
CASSQDLNSQYGYTF
TGCGCCAGCAGCCAAGATCTCAACAGCCAATATGGCTACACCTTC
>NA|TRBV7-2|TRBJ2-5|NA
CASRNYTFRGTQYF
TGTGCCAGCAGGAATTACACCTTTAGGGGGACCCAGTACTTC
>NA|TRBV7-3|TRBJ2-5|NA
CASSPMGGRETQYF
TGTGCCAGCAGCCCCATGGGGGGGCGGGAGACCCAGTACTTC
>NA|TRBV6-6|TRBJ2-3|NA
CASSWRGHSTDTQYF
TGTGCCAGCAGTTGGCGGGGGCATAGCACAGATACGCAGTATTTT
>NA|TRBV28|TRBJ1-6|NA
CASSPGSRVSSPLHF
TGTGCCAGCAGCCCCGGGTCCAGGGTGAGTTCACCCCTCCACTTT
>TRBD2|TRBV27|TRBJ2-1|NA
CASSFIAGTLNNEQFF
TGTGCCAGCAGTTTTATAGCGGGGACCTTAAACAATGAGCAGTTCTTC
>TRBD2|TRBV6-1|TRBJ2-1|NA
CASSGLTGTSGRDEQFF
TGTGCCAGCAGTGGCCTGACCGGGACTAGCGGGAGGGATGAGCAGTTCTTC